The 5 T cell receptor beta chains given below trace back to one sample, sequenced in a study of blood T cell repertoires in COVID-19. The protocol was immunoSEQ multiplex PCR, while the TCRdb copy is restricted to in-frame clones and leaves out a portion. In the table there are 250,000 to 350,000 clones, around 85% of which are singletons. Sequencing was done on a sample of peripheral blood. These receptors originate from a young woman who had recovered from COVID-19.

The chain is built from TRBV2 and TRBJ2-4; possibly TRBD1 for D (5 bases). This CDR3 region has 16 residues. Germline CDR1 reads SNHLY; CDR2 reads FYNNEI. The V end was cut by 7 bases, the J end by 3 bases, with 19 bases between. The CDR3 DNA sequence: TGTGCCAGCATTGCGGTTTCAGGGATAAACAAAAACATTCAGTACTTC. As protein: CASIAVSGINKNIQYF.

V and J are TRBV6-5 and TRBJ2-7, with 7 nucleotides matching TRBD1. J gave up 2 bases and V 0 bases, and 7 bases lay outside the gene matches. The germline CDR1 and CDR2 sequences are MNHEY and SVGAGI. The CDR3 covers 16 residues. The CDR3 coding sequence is TGTGCCAGCAGTTACTCTAAGGGGGCGATGACCTACGAGCAGTACTTC. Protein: CASSYSKGAMTYEQYF.

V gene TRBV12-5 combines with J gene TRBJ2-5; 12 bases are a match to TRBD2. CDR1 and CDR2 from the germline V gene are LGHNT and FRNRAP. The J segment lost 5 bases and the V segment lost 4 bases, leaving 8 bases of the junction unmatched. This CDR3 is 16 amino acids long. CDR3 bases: TGTGCTAGTGGTTCTCTAGCGGGGGGGCCCGGGGAGACCCAGTACTTC. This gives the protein CASGSLAGGPGETQYF. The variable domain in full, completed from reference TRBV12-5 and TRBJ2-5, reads DARVTQTPRHKVTEMGQEVTMRCQPILGHNTVFWYRQTMMQGLELLAYFRNRAPLDDSGMPKDRFSAEMPDATLATLKIQPSEPRDSAVYFCASGSLAGGPGETQYFGPGTRLLVL.

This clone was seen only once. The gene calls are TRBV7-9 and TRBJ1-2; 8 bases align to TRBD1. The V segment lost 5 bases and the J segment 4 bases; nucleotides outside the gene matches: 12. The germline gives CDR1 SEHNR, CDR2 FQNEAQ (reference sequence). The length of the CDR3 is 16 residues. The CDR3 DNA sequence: TGTGCCAGCAGCGTAACAGGGGGAGAATTTGGCTATGGCTACACCTTC. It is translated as CASSVTGGEFGYGYTF.

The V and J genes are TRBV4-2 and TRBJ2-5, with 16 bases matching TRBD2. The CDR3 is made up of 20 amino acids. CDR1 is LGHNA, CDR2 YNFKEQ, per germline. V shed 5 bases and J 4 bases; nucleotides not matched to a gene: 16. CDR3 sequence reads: CASSSPGTSGGGGLLETQYF. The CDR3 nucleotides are TGTGCCAGCAGCTCTCCCGGGACTAGCGGGGGGGGCGGCCTCTTAGAGACCCAGTACTTC.